Each of the 3 T cell receptor beta chains below was sequenced from the same sample in a study of blood T cell repertoires in COVID-19. Libraries were prepared by immunoSEQ multiplex PCR; TCRdb keeps only in-frame clonotypes and omits some of them. Of a few hundred thousand clones detected, around 90% appear once; the ten largest clones hold approximately 1%. Sequencing used PBMCs or T cells enriched from blood (not recorded which). These receptors originate from a woman aged 25 to 39 who had recovered from COVID-19.

J is TRBJ2-6 and V is TRBV2, with D perhaps TRBD1 (7 bases). Germline V gene lookup returns CDR1 SNHLY and CDR2 FYNNEI. Trimming cost V 4 bases and J 5 bases, with 21 bases left between them. The CDR3 consists of 18 residues. The CDR3 DNA sequence: TGTGCCAGCAGTGTTGGAAGACAGGGAGGCGCTCGGGCCAACGTCCTGACTTTC. It is translated as CASSVGRQGGARANVLTF.

J is TRBJ1-5 and V is TRBV7-2; D gene ambiguous. The germline CDR1 and CDR2 sequences are SGHTA and FQGNSA. This CDR3 contains 14 residues. Trimming left V 5 bases short and J 0 bases short, with 8 bases between. The CDR3 here is CASSIDTSNQPQHF. CDR3 nucleotide sequence: TGTGCCAGCAGCATAGACACTAGCAATCAGCCCCAGCATTTT.

This chain uses TRBV4-2 with TRBJ2-7; 8 nucleotides align to TRBD2. After removal of 9 bases from V and 4 bases from J, the junction contained 14 bases not matched to a gene. Germline V gene data show CDR1 as LGHNA and CDR2 as YNFKEQ. This CDR3 contains 15 residues. The chain's CDR3 is CASRRGTRIGYEQYF. The CDR3 nucleotides read TGTGCCAGTCGAAGAGGGACTAGGATAGGGTACGAGCAGTACTTC.